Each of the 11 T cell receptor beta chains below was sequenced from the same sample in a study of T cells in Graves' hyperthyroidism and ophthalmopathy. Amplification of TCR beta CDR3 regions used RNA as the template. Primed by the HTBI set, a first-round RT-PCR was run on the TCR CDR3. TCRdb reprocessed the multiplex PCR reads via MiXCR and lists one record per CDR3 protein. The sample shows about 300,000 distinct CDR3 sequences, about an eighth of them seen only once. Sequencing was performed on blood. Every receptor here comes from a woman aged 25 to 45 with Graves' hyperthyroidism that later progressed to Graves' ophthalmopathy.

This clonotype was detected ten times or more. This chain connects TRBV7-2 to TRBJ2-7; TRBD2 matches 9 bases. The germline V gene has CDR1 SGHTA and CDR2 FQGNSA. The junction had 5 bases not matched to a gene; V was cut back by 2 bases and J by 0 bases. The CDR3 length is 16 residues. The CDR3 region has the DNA TGTGCCAGCAGCTTAAATAGCGGGAGTATCTCCTACGAGCAGTACTTC. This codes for CASSLNSGSISYEQYF.

CDR3 in amino acids: CASTSGRLLTLNNEQFF. Here the CDR3 DNA reads TGTGCCTCCACTAGCGGCCGATTACTCACGTTAAACAATGAGCAGTTCTTC. J is TRBJ2-1 and V is TRBV5-4; 8 bases fit TRBD2. This CDR3 has 17 residues. Germline V gene sequence: CDR1 SGHNT, CDR2 YYREEE (reference sequence). V dropped 10 bases and J dropped 5; count of bases not matched to a gene: 20.

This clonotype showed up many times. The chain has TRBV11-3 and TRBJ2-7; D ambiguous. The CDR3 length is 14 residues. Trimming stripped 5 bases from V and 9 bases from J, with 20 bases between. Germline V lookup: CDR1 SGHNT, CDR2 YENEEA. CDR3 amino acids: CASSLRHPWKGQYF. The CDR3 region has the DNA TGTGCCAGCAGCCTTAGACATCCCTGGAAGGGGCAGTACTTC.

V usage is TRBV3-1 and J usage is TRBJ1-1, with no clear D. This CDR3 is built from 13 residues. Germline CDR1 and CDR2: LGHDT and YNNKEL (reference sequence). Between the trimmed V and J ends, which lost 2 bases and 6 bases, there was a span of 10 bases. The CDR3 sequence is CASSQFSIAEAFF. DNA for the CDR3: TGTGCCAGCAGCCAATTTTCGATCGCTGAAGCTTTCTTT.

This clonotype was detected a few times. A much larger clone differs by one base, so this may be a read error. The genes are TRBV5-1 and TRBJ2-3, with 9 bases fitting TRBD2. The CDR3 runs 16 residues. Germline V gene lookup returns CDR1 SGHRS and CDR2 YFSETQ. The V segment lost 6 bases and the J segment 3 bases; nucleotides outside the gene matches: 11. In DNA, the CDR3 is TGCGCCAGCACCCTCCGGGCGGGAGGGGAGACAGATACGCAGTATTTT. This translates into CASTLRAGGETDTQYF. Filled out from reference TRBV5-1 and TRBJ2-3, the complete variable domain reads KAGVTQTPRYLIKTRGQQVTLSCSPISGHRSVSWYQQTPGQGLQFLFEYFSETQRNKGNFPGRFSGRQFSNSRSEMNVSTLELGDSALYLCASTLRAGGETDTQYFGPGTRLTVL.

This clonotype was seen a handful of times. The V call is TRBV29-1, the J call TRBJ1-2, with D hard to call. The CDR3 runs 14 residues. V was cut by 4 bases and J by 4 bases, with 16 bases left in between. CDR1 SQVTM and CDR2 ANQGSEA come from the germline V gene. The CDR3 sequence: CSVGKTAQIYGYTF. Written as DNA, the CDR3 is TGCAGCGTTGGAAAAACAGCCCAAATCTATGGCTACACCTTC. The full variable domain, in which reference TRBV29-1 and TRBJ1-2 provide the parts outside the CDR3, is SAVISQKPSRDICQRGTSLTIQCQVDSQVTMMFWYRQQPGQSLTLIATANQGSEATYESGFVIDKFPISRPNLTFSTLTVSNMSPEDSSIYLCSVGKTAQIYGYTFGSGTRLTVV.

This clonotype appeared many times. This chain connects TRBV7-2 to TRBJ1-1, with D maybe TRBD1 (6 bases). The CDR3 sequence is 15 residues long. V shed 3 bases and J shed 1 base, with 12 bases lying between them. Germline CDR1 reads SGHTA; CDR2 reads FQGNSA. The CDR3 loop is CASSFLGGGNTEAFF. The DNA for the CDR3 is TGTGCCAGCAGCTTTTTAGGGGGGGGGAACACTGAAGCTTTCTTT.

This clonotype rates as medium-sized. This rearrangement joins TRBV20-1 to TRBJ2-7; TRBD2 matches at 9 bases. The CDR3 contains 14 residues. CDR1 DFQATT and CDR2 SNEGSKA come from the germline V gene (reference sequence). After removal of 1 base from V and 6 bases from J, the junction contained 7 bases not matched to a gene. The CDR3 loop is CSARVGLAGSEQYF. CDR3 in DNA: TGCAGTGCTAGAGTAGGTCTAGCGGGGAGCGAGCAGTACTTC.

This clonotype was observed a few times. For the CDR3, the DNA is TGTGCCAGCTCCTGCCCAGATGGGCCGTTCGATACGCAGTATTTT. Amino acid sequence: CASSCPDGPFDTQYF. The chain combines TRBV6-4 with TRBJ2-3; D is uncertain. CDR1 and CDR2 from the germline V gene are MRHNA and SNTAGT. CDR3 length: 15 amino acids. V dropped 8 bases and J dropped 6 bases, with 21 bases sitting between them.

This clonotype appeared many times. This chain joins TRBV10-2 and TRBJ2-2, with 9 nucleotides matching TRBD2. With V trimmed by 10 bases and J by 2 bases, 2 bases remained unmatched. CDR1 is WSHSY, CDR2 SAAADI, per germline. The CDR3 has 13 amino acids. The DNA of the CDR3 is TGCGCCACGCGGGAGGGAAACACCGGGGAGCTGTTTTTT. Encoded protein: CATREGNTGELFF.

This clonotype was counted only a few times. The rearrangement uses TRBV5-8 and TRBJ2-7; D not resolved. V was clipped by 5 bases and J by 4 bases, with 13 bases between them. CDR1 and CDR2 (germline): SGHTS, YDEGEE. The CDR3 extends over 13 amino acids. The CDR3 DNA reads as TGTGCCAGCAGAACACCGGGCAGGTACGAGCAGTACTTC. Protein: CASRTPGRYEQYF.